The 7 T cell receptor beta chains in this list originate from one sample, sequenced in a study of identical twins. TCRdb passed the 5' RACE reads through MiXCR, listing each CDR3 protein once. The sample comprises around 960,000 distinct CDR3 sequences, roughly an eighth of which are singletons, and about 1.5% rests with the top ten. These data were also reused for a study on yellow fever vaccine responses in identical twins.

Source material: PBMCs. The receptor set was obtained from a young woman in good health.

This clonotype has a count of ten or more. The CDR3 protein is CASSLRSGTSGDTQYF. CDR3 in DNA: TGTGCCAGCAGTCTCCGGTCCGGGACTAGCGGAGATACGCAGTATTTT. The chain links TRBV7-2 to TRBJ2-3; 11 bases are shared with TRBD2. Germline V lookup: CDR1 SGHTA, CDR2 FQGNSA. The CDR3 covers 16 residues. Unmatched junction bases numbered 10, after V lost 6 bases and J lost 5 bases.

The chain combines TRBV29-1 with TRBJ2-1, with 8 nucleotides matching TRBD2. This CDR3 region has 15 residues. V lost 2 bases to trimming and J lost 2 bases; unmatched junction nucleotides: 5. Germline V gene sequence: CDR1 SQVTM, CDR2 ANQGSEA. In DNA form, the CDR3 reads TGCAGCGTTGAACGGGAGGGTGCAACCTACAATGAGCAGTTCTTC. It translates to CSVEREGATYNEQFF.

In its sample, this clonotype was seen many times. This CDR3 reads CASRQTSVDETQYF. In nucleotides, the CDR3 is TGCGCCAGCAGGCAGACTAGCGTTGACGAGACCCAGTACTTC. V usage is TRBV4-1 and J usage is TRBJ2-5; 8 bases align to TRBD2. V dropped 6 bases and J dropped 5; count of bases not matched to a gene: 8. The CDR3 loop spans 14 amino acids. Germline V gene data show CDR1 as MGHRA and CDR2 as YSYEKL.

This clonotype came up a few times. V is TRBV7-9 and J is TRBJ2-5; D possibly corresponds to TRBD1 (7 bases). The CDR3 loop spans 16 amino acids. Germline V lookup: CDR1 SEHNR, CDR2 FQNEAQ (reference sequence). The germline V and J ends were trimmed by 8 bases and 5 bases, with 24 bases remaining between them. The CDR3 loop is CASGNFRGAHWETQYF. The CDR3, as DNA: TGTGCCAGCGGCAACTTCAGGGGGGCGCACTGGGAGACCCAGTACTTC.

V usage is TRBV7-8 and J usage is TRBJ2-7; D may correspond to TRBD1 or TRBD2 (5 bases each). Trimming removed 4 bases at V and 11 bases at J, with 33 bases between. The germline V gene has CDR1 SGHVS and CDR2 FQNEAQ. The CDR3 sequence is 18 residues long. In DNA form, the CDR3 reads TGTGCCAGCAGCTCCCAAGTAGGTGGTACGGGACGGACGGAGGTCAAGTACTTC. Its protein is CASSSQVGGTGRTEVKYF.

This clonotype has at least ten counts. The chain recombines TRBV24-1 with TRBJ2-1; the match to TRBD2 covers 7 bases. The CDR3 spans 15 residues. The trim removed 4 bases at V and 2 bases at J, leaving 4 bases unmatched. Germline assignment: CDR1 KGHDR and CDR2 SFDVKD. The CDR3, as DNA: TGTGCCACCAGTGAGGCAAGCGGGACCTACAATGAGCAGTTCTTC. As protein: CATSEASGTYNEQFF.

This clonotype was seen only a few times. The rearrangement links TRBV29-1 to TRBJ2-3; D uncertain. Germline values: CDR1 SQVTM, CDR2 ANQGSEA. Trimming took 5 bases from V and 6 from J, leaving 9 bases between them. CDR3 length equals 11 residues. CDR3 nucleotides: TGCAGCGTTCCGAATCCGGATACGCAGTATTTT. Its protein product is CSVPNPDTQYF.